The 25 T cell receptor beta chains listed next were all sequenced from one sample in a study of T-cell memory formation after mild COVID-19. From the 5' RACE reads, TCRdb called clonotypes with MiXCR, one entry per CDR3 protein. The sample holds a few hundred thousand distinct CDR3 sequences, roughly 15% seen once. The sample was PBMCs or a T cell subset sorted from them (not recorded which). Receptors originate from a man between 18 and 29 years old who had mild COVID-19 (a few samples of this study predate the infection). Cell type and time point are not known.

The genes are TRBV7-2 and TRBJ2-7, with TRBD1 matching 9 bases. Trimming took 3 bases from V and 3 from J; bases not matched to a gene: 6. The CDR3 extends over 15 amino acids. The germline V gene has CDR1 SGHTA and CDR2 FQGNSA. CDR3 sequence: CASSFGTGLIYEQYF. CDR3 bases: TGTGCCAGCAGCTTCGGGACAGGGTTAATCTACGAGCAGTACTTC.

A few counts support this clonotype. The chain is built from TRBV5-1 and TRBJ2-6; no firm D call. The CDR3 spans 15 residues. Germline CDR1 reads SGHRS; CDR2 reads YFSETQ. Trimming removed 3 bases at V and 0 bases at J, with 7 bases between. Here the CDR3 reads CASSSRTSGANVLTF. The CDR3 DNA is TGCGCCAGCAGCTCCCGGACCTCTGGGGCCAACGTCCTGACTTTC. Full variable domain (rest looked up from reference TRBV5-1 and TRBJ2-6): KAGVTQTPRYLIKTRGQQVTLSCSPISGHRSVSWYQQTPGQGLQFLFEYFSETQRNKGNFPGRFSGRQFSNSRSEMNVSTLELGDSALYLCASSSRTSGANVLTFGAGSRLTVL.

V is TRBV6-6 and J is TRBJ1-1, with 8 bases fitting TRBD1. The CDR3 extends over 16 amino acids. V dropped 5 bases and J dropped 0; count of bases not matched to a gene: 8. CDR1 is MNHNY and CDR2 is SVGAGI in the germline V gene (reference sequence). CDR3: CASSNRGTGVNTEAFF. The CDR3, as DNA: TGTGCCAGCAGTAACAGAGGGACAGGCGTGAACACTGAAGCTTTCTTT.

V and J are TRBV6-6 and TRBJ2-2; 10 positions agree with TRBD1. Germline CDR1 is MNHNY and CDR2 is SVGAGI (reference sequence). Trimming removed 6 bases from V and 2 bases from J; junction bases left unmatched: 6. The CDR3 is 16 residues long. The DNA for the CDR3 is TGTGCCAGCAGCCGCGGGACAGGGGCAAACACCGGGGAGCTGTTTTTT. Protein sequence: CASSRGTGANTGELFF.

V gene TRBV7-3 combines with J gene TRBJ2-1; 9 bases map to TRBD2. The CDR3 runs 15 residues. Germline V gene data show CDR1 as SGHTA and CDR2 as FQGTGA. V gave up 4 bases and J gave up 8 bases; unmatched junction bases: 9. The DNA of the CDR3 is TGTGCCAGCAGCTCCGGGACTAGCTCTTCGGATGAGCAGTTCTTC. Its translation is CASSSGTSSSDEQFF.

This clonotype was recorded a few times. J is TRBJ1-5 and V is TRBV29-1; TRBD1 matches at 7 bases. Germline V gene sequence: CDR1 SQVTM, CDR2 ANQGSEA. Unmatched junction bases numbered 2, after V lost 7 bases and J lost 2 bases. The CDR3 covers 12 residues. CDR3 in amino acids: CSAGGRNQPQHF. The CDR3 bases are TGCAGCGCAGGGGGTCGCAATCAGCCCCAGCATTTT.

In its sample, this clonotype was seen a few times. The chain employs TRBV20-1 and TRBJ2-7; the match to TRBD1 covers 11 bases. Per the germline V gene, CDR1 is DFQATT and CDR2 is SNEGSKA (reference sequence). CDR3 size: 14 residues. With V trimmed by 5 bases and J by 5 bases, 8 bases remained unmatched. CDR3 sequence: CSAAGTGGAHEQYF. In DNA, the CDR3 is TGCAGTGCTGCCGGGACAGGGGGGGCCCACGAGCAGTACTTC.

This clonotype was found many times. J is TRBJ2-7 and V is TRBV7-2; 7 bases agree with TRBD1. The CDR3 totals 13 residues. The ends lost 5 bases at V and 2 bases at J; junction bases unmatched: 3. From germline, CDR1 is SGHTA and CDR2 FQGNSA. The CDR3 here is CASSVDRAYEQYF. In DNA, the CDR3 is TGTGCCAGCAGCGTCGACAGGGCCTACGAGCAGTACTTC. The whole variable domain, remainder taken from reference TRBV7-2 and TRBJ2-7, is GAGVSQSPSNKVTEKGKDVELRCDPISGHTALYWYRQSLGQGLEFLIYFQGNSAPDKSGLPSDRFSAERTGGSVSTLTIQRTQQEDSAVYLCASSVDRAYEQYFGPGTRLTVT.

This chain uses TRBV27 with TRBJ2-7; TRBD1 is a possible D gene (6 bases). Germline V gene sequence: CDR1 MNHEY, CDR2 SMNVEV (reference sequence). The CDR3 extends over 15 amino acids. V lost 1 base to trimming and J lost 3 bases, with 13 bases between them. The CDR3 protein is CASSLYPGTNYEQYF. Written as DNA, the CDR3 is TGTGCCAGCAGTTTATATCCGGGGACAAACTACGAGCAGTACTTC.

This clonotype was seen more than once but under ten times. This chain uses TRBV5-1 with TRBJ1-2; the match to TRBD1 covers 7 bases. CDR1 and CDR2 (germline): SGHRS, YFSETQ. V gave up 2 bases and J gave up 5 bases; unmatched junction bases: 6. This CDR3 contains 14 residues. The CDR3, as DNA: TGCGCCAGCAGCTTTAACGGACAGGAGTATGGCTACACCTTC. This gives the protein CASSFNGQEYGYTF.

This sequence joins TRBV12-3 or TRBV12-4 and TRBJ2-3; tentatively, D is TRBD1 (7 bases). The CDR3 has 15 residues. Trimming took off 6 bases at V and 1 base at J, with 14 bases between the two ends. CDR3: CASREGAEGTDTQYF. CDR3 DNA: TGTGCCAGCAGGGAGGGGGCAGAAGGCACAGATACGCAGTATTTT.

This clonotype was seen a few times. The gene calls are TRBV27 and TRBJ2-7; 9 bases agree with TRBD2. J lost 2 bases, V lost 4 bases, and 6 bases had no gene match. This CDR3 is 15 amino acids long. Germline V gene data show CDR1 as MNHEY and CDR2 as SMNVEV (reference sequence). The CDR3 nucleotides read TGTGCCAGCAGTTATAAAGCGGGGGGCGCCTACGAGCAGTACTTC. Translated, it gives CASSYKAGGAYEQYF.

The CDR3: CASSLASRGDRGGYTF. The CDR3, as DNA: TGTGCCAGCAGCTTAGCGAGTAGGGGGGACAGGGGAGGCTACACCTTC. This sequence joins TRBV7-8 and TRBJ1-2, with TRBD1 matching 10 bases. The germline CDR1 and CDR2 sequences are SGHVS and FQNEAQ. This CDR3 is 16 amino acids long. Trimming cost V 0 bases and J 8 bases; bases outside gene matches: 9.

This clonotype was counted only a few times. The chain combines TRBV7-8 with TRBJ2-1; D gene ambiguous. Germline V CDR1 and CDR2: SGHVS, FQNEAQ. The CDR3 covers 16 residues. The V end was cut by 5 bases, the J end by 4 bases, with 18 bases between. The CDR3 nucleotides read TGTGCCAGCAGCGGACCGGGCCTCGGCAGATACAATGAGCAGTTCTTC. Translation gives CASSGPGLGRYNEQFF.

This chain links TRBV7-2 with TRBJ2-3; D is unresolved. Germline V gives CDR1 SGHTA, CDR2 FQGNSA. The CDR3 length is 14 residues. V was shortened by 3 bases and J by 6 bases, with 13 bases between the two germline ends. The CDR3 DNA sequence: TGTGCCAGCAGCTTCTCCCAGTCCCCGGATACGCAGTATTTT. Residues: CASSFSQSPDTQYF.

The CDR3 here is CASSQERGAGLSSPLHF. The CDR3 nucleotides are TGTGCCAGCAGCCAAGAAAGGGGGGCAGGGTTGAGTTCACCCCTCCACTTT. This chain connects TRBV4-2 to TRBJ1-6; possibly TRBD1 for D (6 bases). Trimming left V 0 bases short and J 9 bases short, with 18 bases between. Looked up from germline, CDR1 is LGHNA and CDR2 is YNFKEQ. CDR3 length equals 17 residues.

Worth noting for this clonotype: At one boundary the junction diverges from the germline segment, which might be a read error. This chain connects TRBV4-1 to TRBJ2-7; 7 bases align to TRBD1. Germline loops: CDR1 MGHRA, CDR2 YSYEKL. The CDR3 sequence is 16 residues long. DNA of the CDR3: TGCGCCGGCAGCCGTACGTCGGGACAGAGCTCCTACGAGCAGTACTTC. Translated: CAGSRTSGQSSYEQYF.

This sequence joins TRBV12-3 or TRBV12-4 and TRBJ2-5; TRBD1 might be the D (5 bases). CDR3 length equals 12 residues. Trimming left V 8 bases short and J 2 bases short, with 9 bases between. The CDR3 region has the DNA TGTGCCAGCCAGGGCAGTCAAGAGACCCAGTACTTC. Protein sequence: CASQGSQETQYF.

This chain connects TRBV10-3 to TRBJ2-3, with 7 bases fitting TRBD1. J was trimmed by 0 bases and V by 7 bases; bases with no gene match: 4. Germline V gene sequence: CDR1 ENHRY, CDR2 SYGVKD. The length of the CDR3 is 14 residues. The CDR3 DNA reads as TGTGCCATCAAGGGGGCCGCTAGCACAGATACGCAGTATTTT. It specifies CAIKGAASTDTQYF.

There are a few counts of this clonotype. The rearrangement joins TRBV6-2 or TRBV6-3 to TRBJ2-2; D ambiguous. From germline, CDR1 is MNHEY and CDR2 SVGEGT. This CDR3 is built from 14 residues. Trimming cost V 8 bases and J 0 bases, with 10 bases left between them. This chain's CDR3 is CASLITANTGELFF. The CDR3 DNA is TGTGCCAGCCTTATAACAGCGAACACCGGGGAGCTGTTTTTT.

This clonotype has a handful of counts. The rearrangement links TRBV7-9 to TRBJ2-6, with D uncertain. V was shortened by 5 bases and J by 0 bases, with 8 bases between the two germline ends. The CDR3 has 15 residues. Looked up from germline, CDR1 is SEHNR and CDR2 is FQNEAQ (reference sequence). The CDR3, as DNA: TGTGCCAGCAGCCGAACCTTCTCTGGGGCCAACGTCCTGACTTTC. This sequence encodes CASSRTFSGANVLTF.

The genes are TRBV7-3 and TRBJ2-2; D may match TRBD1 or TRBD2 (5 bases each). This CDR3 is built from 14 residues. The germline gives CDR1 SGHTA, CDR2 FQGTGA. Trimming took off 5 bases at V and 6 bases at J, with 13 bases between the two ends. CDR3 nucleotide sequence: TGTGCCAGCAGCCGACCCGGGGCAGCCGGGGAGCTGTTTTTT. The encoded protein is CASSRPGAAGELFF. Full variable domain (outside the CDR3, taken from reference TRBV7-3 and TRBJ2-2): GAGVSQTPSNKVTEKGKYVELRCDPISGHTALYWYRQSLGQGPEFLIYFQGTGAADDSGLPNDRFFAVRPEGSVSTLKIQRTERGDSAVYLCASSRPGAAGELFFGEGSRLTVL.

This clonotype was counted between two and nine times. The chain carries TRBV15 and TRBJ1-1; D remains ambiguous. Germline CDR1 LNHNV, CDR2 YYDKDF (reference sequence). This CDR3 is 13 amino acids long. V was shortened by 5 bases and J by 4 bases, with 11 bases between the two germline ends. CDR3 in DNA: TGTGCCACCAGCTTTGACCCGTCCACTGAAGCTTTCTTT. Residues: CATSFDPSTEAFF.

The chain has TRBV7-6 and TRBJ2-1; D is unclear. Trimming removed 5 bases at V and 1 base at J, with 15 bases between. This CDR3 comprises 16 residues. CDR1 and CDR2 (germline): SGHVS, FNYEAQ. The CDR3 region is CASSPLAVRSYNEQFF. For the CDR3, the DNA is TGTGCCAGCAGCCCCCTGGCAGTACGGTCCTACAATGAGCAGTTCTTC.

The rearrangement uses TRBV11-2 and TRBJ2-1, with 9 nucleotides matching TRBD1. Germline CDR1 reads SGHAT; CDR2 reads FQNNGV. V shed 6 bases, J shed 6 bases, and the junction held 3 bases outside the gene matches. The CDR3 totals 13 residues. The CDR3 nucleotides read TGTGCCAGCAGTGCGGACAGGGGCAATGAGCAGTTCTTC. It yields the protein CASSADRGNEQFF. Supplemented by reference TRBV11-2 and TRBJ2-1, the full variable domain reads EAGVAQSPRYKIIEKRQSVAFWCNPISGHATLYWYQQILGQGPKLLIQFQNNGVVDDSQLPKDRFSAERLKGVDSTLKIQPAKLEDSAVYLCASSADRGNEQFFGPGTRLTVL.